The entry below gives a single TCR beta chain sequence along with its context. Its antigen is currently unknown. Assay: immunoSEQ multiplex PCR; the TCRdb copy retains only in-frame clones and omits some. The sample gives 15,000 to 20,000 clones, about 82% of which show up once; under 3.5% is in the top ten. Controls had myeloablative marrow grafts with methotrexate and calcineurin inhibitor, sampled at 1 year. These data come from a study of T cells after posttransplantation cyclophosphamide. Regarding the study as a whole: Recipient CMV seropositivity and CMV reactivation strongly tracked TRB clonality.

V trimming: 5 bases; J trimming: 2 bases; junction bases outside the gene matches: 4. The length of the CDR3 is 15 residues. CDR1 and CDR2 from the germline V gene are LNHDA and SQIVND (reference sequence). The receptor was derived from a young adult male patient who received an allogeneic stem cell transplant from an unrelated donor, was CMV-positive, and had acute and chronic GVHD. Some of the T cells may derive from the graft donor. The material sequenced was PBMCs, taken 441 days after allogeneic stem cell transplant with calcineurin inhibitor and methotrexate. The rearrangement uses TRBV19 and TRBJ2-3; 10 bases are shared with TRBD2. The CDR3 bases are TGTGCCAGTAGTGGAGCGGGAGGGAACACAGATACGCAGTATTTT. This sequence encodes CASSGAGGNTDTQYF.